This is a list of T cell receptor beta chains from one sample in a study of T cells in tuberculosis. The repertoire was sequenced with immunoSEQ multiplex PCR; TCRdb's copy has only in-frame clones and lacks some. The sample comprises more than 30,000 clones, roughly 94% of which are singletons, and approximately 8.2% rests with the top ten. The sample was PBMCs. The receptors shown here come from a donor between 10 and 35 years old with latent tuberculosis or without tuberculosis infection. The CDR3 runs from the conserved cysteine through the conserved F or W. The D gene is left open where the match is weak. Clone size is not always given. Where it is, it says once, few, many or a class for expanded clones.

clone_size	v_call	d_call	j_call	cdr3_nt	cdr3_aa
-	TRBV6-1	TRBD1	TRBJ1-2	TGTGCCAGCAGCCTAGACAGGGCGTATGGCTACACCTTC	CASSLDRAYGYTF
-	TRBV5-6	TRBD1	TRBJ1-1	TGTGCCAGCACCGGGACAGGGGTCACTGAAGCTTTCTTT	CASTGTGVTEAFF
once	TRBV28	-	TRBJ2-5	TGTGCCAGCAGTTTATCGGCGGGCAGGGGAGAGACCCAGTACTTC	CASSLSAGRGETQYF
-	TRBV28	TRBD2	TRBJ2-5	TGTGCCAGCAGTCGTACTAGCGGTTCGGAGACCCAGTACTTC	CASSRTSGSETQYF
-	TRBV28	-	TRBJ1-1	TGTGCCAGCAGTTTGAGGTTGACTGAAGCTTTCTTT	CASSLRLTEAFF
-	TRBV28	-	TRBJ2-5	TGTGCCAGCCTCACGTCCCGCGGATATCGGACCCAGTACTTC	CASLTSRGYRTQYF
-	TRBV11-2	-	TRBJ2-2	TGTGCCAGCAGGTCACTTAATACTGTGGCCGGGGAGCTGTTTTTT	CASRSLNTVAGELFF
-	TRBV2	TRBD2	TRBJ2-1	TGTGCCAGCAGGCCTGGGGGGGATGAGCAGTTCTTC	CASRPGGDEQFF
-	TRBV5-1	-	TRBJ2-7	TGCGCCAGCAGCTTTTACCGGGGTCAGGCCTACGAGCAGTACTTC	CASSFYRGQAYEQYF
-	TRBV19	TRBD1	TRBJ1-5	TGTGCCAGCCAGAGACAGGGTTCGTTCAATCAGCCCCAGCATTTT	CASQRQGSFNQPQHF
-	TRBV28	-	TRBJ2-3	TGTGCCAGCGAGGGGGGGCACACAGATACGCAGTATTTT	CASEGGHTDTQYF
-	TRBV9	-	TRBJ2-3	TGTGCCAGCAGCCCTACTGGGCTAGCGCGGGATACGCAGTATTTT	CASSPTGLARDTQYF
-	TRBV30	-	TRBJ2-3	TGTGCCTGGAGTGTAGCGAACACAGATACGCAGTATTTT	CAWSVANTDTQYF
-	TRBV7-2	TRBD1	TRBJ2-7	TGTGCCAGCAGCTTACAGGGACAGGGCCTCTCCTACGAGCAGTACTTC	CASSLQGQGLSYEQYF
-	TRBV16	-	TRBJ2-3	TGTGCCAGCAGCCACGGACCCAACGACTTCCCGAAACGCGAGGGGGTTGCGACAGATACGCAGTATTTT	CASSHGPNDFPKREGVATDTQYF
once	TRBV30	TRBD2	TRBJ2-3	TGTGCCTGGACTAGCGGGAGACAAGATACGCAGTATTTT	CAWTSGRQDTQYF
-	TRBV7-9	-	TRBJ2-7	TGTGCCAGCAGCTACGGCTTCCGGGATTCTATCCTATTC	CASSYGFRDSILF
-	TRBV5-1	-	TRBJ1-2	TGCGCCAGCAGGGTAGCTAACTATGGCTACACCTTC	CASRVANYGYTF
-	TRBV29-1	TRBD2	TRBJ2-1	TGCAGCGTTGAAGTTGGGACTAGCGGGACCTACAATGAGCAGTTCTTC	CSVEVGTSGTYNEQFF
-	TRBV18	-	TRBJ2-7	TGTGCCAGCTCACAACAGGGTTTCGACGAGCAGTACTTC	CASSQQGFDEQYF
-	TRBV11-2	TRBD2	TRBJ2-1	TGTGCCAGCAGTAGGACTAGCGGGACCTACAATGAGCAGTTCTTC	CASSRTSGTYNEQFF
-	TRBV30	-	TRBJ2-3	TGTGCCTGGAAGGGATGGGACAGCGGGCTCCTGGACACAGATACGCAGTATTTT	CAWKGWDSGLLDTDTQYF
-	TRBV4-2	-	TRBJ1-2	TGTGCCAGCAGCCGAGACTTGGACTCCTATGGCTACACCTTC	CASSRDLDSYGYTF
once	TRBV27	-	TRBJ2-7	TGTGCCAGCAGTTACTCCAGGAAAACCTACGAGCAGTACTTC	CASSYSRKTYEQYF
-	TRBV28	-	TRBJ2-1	TGTGCCAGCAGATCGGGGGACAGCACTTACAATGAGCAGTTCTTC	CASRSGDSTYNEQFF
-	TRBV30	TRBD1	TRBJ1-6	TGTGCCTTTGACAGGGTTGGTAATTCACCCCTCCACTTT	CAFDRVGNSPLHF
-	TRBV7-3	-	TRBJ2-1	TGTGCCAGCAGCTTATTAACGGGAGAGGGCTATGAGCAGTTCTTC	CASSLLTGEGYEQFF
-	TRBV2	TRBD1	TRBJ1-1	TGTGCCAGCGGGGACAGGGGGAACACTGAAGCTTTCTTT	CASGDRGNTEAFF
-	TRBV29-1	-	TRBJ2-7	TGCAGCGCGGAGGGCCCCTACGAGCAGTACTTC	CSAEGPYEQYF
-	TRBV19	TRBD1	TRBJ1-1	TGTGCCAGTAGTCAGTTCGCAGGGGGACACACTGAAGCTTTCTTT	CASSQFAGGHTEAFF
-	TRBV5-4	-	TRBJ1-2	TGTGCCAGCAGCTTGATCCCAGGGAATTTTATGGATGGCTACACCTTC	CASSLIPGNFMDGYTF
-	TRBV29-1	TRBD1	TRBJ2-7	TGCAGCGCCATTGGACAGGCGAGCTCCTACGAGCAGTACTTC	CSAIGQASSYEQYF
-	TRBV7-9	TRBD1	TRBJ2-1	TGTGCCAGCAGCCCCCCGACAGGGATCAATGAGCAGTTCTTC	CASSPPTGINEQFF
-	TRBV5-4	-	TRBJ2-2	TGTGCCAGCAGCTCCGGGACTGTTAACACCGGGGAGCTGTTTTTT	CASSSGTVNTGELFF
-	TRBV11-1	TRBD2	TRBJ2-1	TGTGCCAGCAGCCTGGGACTAGCGACTTACAATGAGCAGTTCTTC	CASSLGLATYNEQFF